The source of this TCR beta chain is a study of T cell clones after liver transplantation. Study overall: Samples came from ITN030ST, which attempted immunosuppression withdrawal within 2 years of liver transplantation. Timepoints were pre-transplant, pre-withdrawal, and after withdrawal was completed or failed.

Profiled with immunoSEQ multiplex PCR; TCRdb holds only in-frame clones, not every one. The sample shows around 97,000 clones, approximately 79% of them seen only once. Points from the study as a whole: In most of the 8 subjects, circulating graft-donor-reactive CD4 TCRbeta sequences fell significantly after transplant. Low donor cell numbers restricted donor-reactive repertoire measurement in a couple of subjects.

This CDR3 is 13 amino acids long. Germline lookup yields CDR1 SGHNT and CDR2 YYREEE (reference sequence). V lost 7 bases to trimming and J lost 2 bases, with 12 bases between them. Comment on this clone: The antigen is unknown.

The chain uses TRBV5-4 and TRBJ2-5; D not certain. The specimen comprised CD4+ T cells from blood, sampled 45 to 50 months after liver transplant. The receptor was isolated from a human patient who received a liver transplant. The T cells may partly be graft donor cells. The CDR3 nucleotides read TGTGCCAGCCACTCCCGGCAGCAAGAGACCCAGTACTTC. Amino acid sequence: CASHSRQQETQYF.